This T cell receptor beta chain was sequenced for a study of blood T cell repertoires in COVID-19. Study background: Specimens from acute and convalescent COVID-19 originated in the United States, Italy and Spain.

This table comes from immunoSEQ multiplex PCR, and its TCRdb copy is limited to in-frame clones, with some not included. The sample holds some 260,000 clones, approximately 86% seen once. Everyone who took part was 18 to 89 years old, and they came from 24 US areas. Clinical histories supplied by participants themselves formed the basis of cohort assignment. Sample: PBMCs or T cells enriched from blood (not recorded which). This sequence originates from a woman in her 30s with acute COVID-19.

CDR3 loop: CASGTSGSYEQYF. The CDR3 nucleotides read TGTGCCAGTGGGACTAGCGGGAGCTACGAGCAGTACTTC. The chain uses TRBV25-1 and TRBJ2-7, with TRBD2 matching over 14 bases. V was clipped by 9 bases and J by 3 bases; unmatched bases: 1. Germline loops: CDR1 MGHDK, CDR2 SYGVNS. CDR3 length equals 13 residues.